This is a list of T cell receptor beta chains from one sample in a study of T cell responses to AZD1222 COVID-19 vaccine. TCRdb's copy holds only in-frame clones and misses some; the assay was immunoSEQ multiplex PCR. The sample includes some 86,000 clones, 80% of them seen just once. The material sequenced was peripheral blood, taken on day 0 of AZD1222 vaccination. All receptors come from an adult in good health. Both conserved end residues are part of each CDR3. A D gene is named only where the DNA matches it firmly. Size values are once, few and many counts, or a class for expanded clones, and some rows have none.

V gene	clone size	D gene	J gene	CDR3 protein	CDR3 DNA
TRBV5-1	NA	NA	TRBJ2-2	CASSQGRTTGELFF	TGCGCCAGCAGCCAAGGACGGACCACCGGGGAGCTGTTTTTT
TRBV3-1/TRBV3-2	NA	NA	TRBJ2-7	CASSQRGPYEQYF	TGTGCCAGCAGCCAACGAGGGCCCTACGAGCAGTACTTC
TRBV19	NA	TRBD1	TRBJ1-5	CASSIRQGKWNQPQHF	TGTGCCAGTAGTATTCGACAGGGTAAATGGAATCAGCCCCAGCATTTT
TRBV12-3/TRBV12-4	few	NA	TRBJ1-3	CASSGIGNTIYF	TGTGCCAGCAGTGGAATCGGAAACACCATATATTTT
TRBV6-5	NA	TRBD1	TRBJ1-5	CASSDYRGLHQPQHF	TGTGCCAGCAGCGATTACAGGGGGCTACATCAGCCCCAGCATTTT
TRBV21-1	NA	NA	TRBJ1-5	CASSREDGGANLQPQHF	TGTGCCAGCAGCAGGGAGGATGGGGGGGCGAACCTTCAGCCCCAGCATTTT
TRBV11-2	NA	TRBD1	TRBJ2-2	CASSSWGQGTGELFF	TGTGCCAGCAGCTCTTGGGGACAGGGGACCGGGGAGCTGTTTTTT
TRBV12-2	NA	NA	TRBJ2-7	CASCLAILFWSGIAPYEQYF	TGTGCAAGTTGCTTAGCCATTCTCTTCTGGTCAGGGATCGCCCCTTACGAGCAGTACTTC
TRBV10-3	NA	TRBD1	TRBJ1-1	CATLRGSNTEAFF	TGTGCCACCCTCAGGGGGTCGAACACTGAAGCTTTCTTT
TRBV7-9	NA	TRBD1	TRBJ1-2	CASSLDGTVGGYTF	TGTGCCAGCAGCTTAGACGGGACAGTCGGTGGCTACACCTTC
TRBV2	few	TRBD1	TRBJ1-5	CASRQGAAQPQHF	TGTGCCAGCAGACAGGGGGCGGCTCAGCCCCAGCATTTT
TRBV5-4	NA	NA	TRBJ1-2	CASSLVQGGGYTF	TGTGCCAGCAGCTTGGTTCAGGGCGGGGGCTACACCTTC
TRBV28	once	TRBD1	TRBJ1-5	CASSLAQGVAQPQHF	TGTGCCAGCAGTTTAGCCCAGGGGGTTGCTCAGCCCCAGCATTTT
TRBV16	NA	NA	TRBJ1-2	CASSHQTTAIYGYTF	TGTGCCAGCAGCCACCAGACGACGGCGATCTATGGCTACACCTTC
TRBV6-5	NA	TRBD1	TRBJ1-4	CASIATGGANEKLFF	TGTGCCAGCATCGCCACAGGGGGCGCAAATGAAAAACTGTTTTTT
TRBV25-1	NA	TRBD2	TRBJ2-5	CASSALGGEETQYF	TGTGCCAGCAGTGCACTTGGGGGGGAAGAGACCCAGTACTTC
TRBV7-6	few	NA	TRBJ1-4	CASSSAGWTNGQKLFF	TGTGCCAGCAGCTCGGCCGGGTGGACTAACGGGCAAAAACTGTTTTTT
TRBV7-9	NA	NA	TRBJ2-5	CASSLTGGGQGAQYF	TGTGCCAGCAGCTTGACCGGGGGCGGGCAAGGGGCCCAGTACTTC
TRBV19	NA	NA	TRBJ2-1	CASKHRGTDNEQFF	TGTGCCAGTAAACACCGGGGGACCGACAATGAGCAGTTCTTC
TRBV30	NA	TRBD1	TRBJ1-2	CAWSNRGHGYTF	TGTGCCTGGAGCAACAGGGGGCACGGCTACACCTTC
TRBV11-2	once	NA	TRBJ1-3	CASSPGRSSGNTIYF	TGTGCCAGCAGCCCGGGACGGAGCTCTGGAAACACCATATATTTT
TRBV30	NA	NA	TRBJ2-2	CAWSVTGVTGELFF	TGTGCCTGGAGTGTAACCGGGGTCACCGGGGAGCTGTTTTTT
TRBV15	NA	NA	TRBJ2-7	CATSRDLGTSDEQYF	TGTGCCACCAGCAGAGATCTGGGGACTTCCGACGAGCAGTACTTC
TRBV28	NA	NA	TRBJ1-2	CASSSGVSGYTF	TGTGCCAGCAGTTCAGGGGTCTCTGGCTACACCTTC
TRBV11-2	NA	TRBD2	TRBJ2-1	CASSFANPGGNNEQFF	TGTGCCAGCAGCTTCGCTAATCCGGGAGGGAATAATGAGCAGTTCTTC
TRBV28	few	NA	TRBJ1-2	CASSPTTFNYGYTF	TGTGCCAGCAGCCCCACGACATTCAACTATGGCTACACCTTC
TRBV25-1	NA	TRBD1	TRBJ2-7	CASSVGTGSSYEQYF	TGTGCCAGCAGTGTCGGGACAGGGAGCTCCTACGAGCAGTACTTC
TRBV5-1	NA	TRBD1	TRBJ2-5	CASSPGAGGPETQYF	TGCGCCAGCAGCCCCGGGGCAGGGGGCCCAGAGACCCAGTACTTC
TRBV7-9	NA	NA	TRBJ1-1	CASSRQPGDTEAFF	TGTGCCAGCAGTCGACAGCCGGGGGACACTGAAGCTTTCTTT
TRBV11-2	NA	NA	TRBJ1-3	CASSLGETDLNTIYF	TGTGCCAGCAGCTTAGGCGAAACCGACTTAAACACCATATATTTT
TRBV6-5	NA	NA	TRBJ2-5	CASRMTARSAQYF	TGTGCCAGCAGAATGACAGCTCGGTCGGCCCAGTACTTC
TRBV28	NA	TRBD1	TRBJ1-2	CASSPEGQGEGYGYTF	TGTGCCAGCAGTCCGGAGGGGCAGGGGGAAGGCTATGGCTACACCTTC
TRBV10-1	NA	TRBD1	TRBJ2-5	CASSPGGWETQYF	TGCGCCAGCAGTCCAGGGGGCTGGGAGACCCAGTACTTC
TRBV15	NA	NA	TRBJ1-5	CATSSERINQPQHF	TGTGCCACCAGCAGTGAACGGATCAATCAGCCCCAGCATTTT
TRBV2	NA	NA	TRBJ2-1	CASSPGTSSYNEQFF	TGTGCCAGCAGCCCCGGGACATCCTCCTACAATGAGCAGTTCTTC
TRBV7-9	few	TRBD1	TRBJ2-7	CASSSQGTVQPYEQYF	TGTGCCAGCAGCTCGCAAGGGACAGTTCAACCCTACGAGCAGTACTTC
TRBV7-2	NA	NA	TRBJ2-5	CASSFPRRFQETQYF	TGTGCCAGCAGCTTCCCCAGACGATTCCAAGAGACCCAGTACTTC
TRBV7-6	NA	NA	TRBJ1-2	CASSREGSNRDGYTF	TGTGCCAGCAGCCGGGAGGGGTCAAACAGGGACGGCTACACCTTC
TRBV5-6	NA	NA	TRBJ2-3	CASSPAAADTQYF	TGTGCCAGCAGTCCTGCCGCTGCAGATACGCAGTATTTT
TRBV7-2	NA	NA	TRBJ1-1	CASSLEGGVRTEAFF	TGTGCCAGCAGCTTAGAGGGGGGGGTCCGCACTGAAGCTTTCTTT
TRBV11-2	NA	NA	TRBJ2-7	CASRIGRGGRRSSYEQYF	TGTGCCAGCAGAATAGGTAGGGGCGGACGCAGAAGCTCCTACGAGCAGTACTTC
TRBV29-1	NA	NA	TRBJ2-3	CSVPRGLTDTQYF	TGCAGCGTGCCCCGGGGGCTCACAGATACGCAGTATTTT
TRBV13	NA	TRBD1	TRBJ2-3	CASSSGQGGTDTQYF	TGTGCCAGCAGCTCGGGACAGGGGGGGACAGATACGCAGTATTTT
TRBV30	NA	TRBD2	TRBJ2-1	CAWTSGSPNEQFF	TGTGCCTGGACCAGCGGGAGCCCGAATGAGCAGTTCTTC
TRBV6-1	NA	TRBD1	TRBJ1-2	CASSEAEDRGGYTF	TGTGCCAGCAGTGAAGCGGAGGACAGGGGAGGCTACACCTTC
TRBV5-5	few	NA	TRBJ1-5	CASSLRDNNQPQHF	TGTGCCAGCAGCCTCAGGGACAACAATCAGCCCCAGCATTTT